This record concerns one TCR beta chain sequence. What it binds is not known. A clone one base away is much larger, so this may be a read error. This record belongs to a study of tumor and adjacent non-tumor tissue in lung cancer. Three rounds of nested PCR, following a modified ARM-PCR protocol, produced the TCRbeta library. From the multiplex PCR reads, TCRdb called clonotypes with MiXCR, one entry per CDR3 protein. Of 200,000 to 250,000 distinct CDR3 sequences listed, 70% to 75% are singletons. The CDR3 is 14 amino acids. Germline CDR1 reads SGHVS; CDR2 reads FQNEAQ. RNA was extracted from bulk tissue without any cell sorting. Study conclusions and caveats: Normal lung showed higher cumulative top 100 clone frequency than tumor.

The TCR sequence derives from a man aged 55 to 70 with non-small cell lung cancer. The chain is built from TRBV7-8 and TRBJ1-1; the D is unclear. Sequencing was carried out using lung tumor tissue. CDR3 residues: CPSSPEIFPTEAFF. Here the CDR3 DNA reads TGTCCCAGCAGCCCCGAGATCTTTCCTACCGAAGCTTTCTTT. The full variable domain, with the rest looked up from reference TRBV7-8 and TRBJ1-1, is GAGVSQSPRYKVAKRGQDVALRCDPISGHVSLFWYQQALGQGPEFLTYFQNEAQLDKSGLPSDRFFAERPEGSVSTLKIQRTQQEDSAVYLCPSSPEIFPTEAFFGQGTRLTVV.